The 10 T cell receptor beta chains given below trace back to one sample, sequenced in a study of blood T cell repertoires in COVID-19. Produced via immunoSEQ multiplex PCR; TCRdb's table is partial and in-frame only. Among about 190,000 clones listed, roughly four fifths were seen once. The material sequenced was peripheral blood. All receptors derive from a woman aged 50 to 65 with acute or convalescent COVID-19.

The chain carries TRBV10-1 and TRBJ1-6, with 8 bases that match TRBD1. Trimming removed 6 bases from V and 7 bases from J; junction bases left unmatched: 8. The germline gives CDR1 WNHNN, CDR2 SYGVQD (reference sequence). The CDR3 has 15 amino acids. CDR3 region: CASSPTRQGNSPLHF. CDR3 coding DNA: TGCGCCAGCAGCCCGACCCGACAGGGGAATTCACCCCTCCACTTT.

This sequence joins TRBV19 and TRBJ1-4; no clear D. Per germline, CDR1 LNHDA and CDR2 SQIVND (reference sequence). Trimming shortened V by 3 bases and J by 0 bases, and 14 bases separated the two germline ends. This CDR3 has 17 amino acids. Here the CDR3 reads CASSMKQAFATNEKLFF. The DNA for the CDR3 is TGTGCCAGTAGTATGAAGCAGGCATTTGCAACTAATGAAAAACTGTTTTTT.

This chain uses TRBV6-4 with TRBJ2-1; possible D gene TRBD2, 6 bases. The V gene lost 5 bases and the J gene lost 5 bases, with 16 bases spanning the gap. This CDR3 is built from 15 residues. CDR1 and CDR2 (germline): MRHNA, SNTAGT. In DNA form, the CDR3 reads TGTGCCAGCAGTCAGGAGGGGTGGGGAAACAATGAGCAGTTCTTC. Its translation: CASSQEGWGNNEQFF.

V usage is TRBV3-1 (or the pseudogene TRBV3-2) and J usage is TRBJ1-2; TRBD1 matches at 7 bases. Germline CDR1 is LGHDT and CDR2 is YNNKEL (reference sequence). V trimming: 6 bases; J trimming: 8 bases; junction bases outside the gene matches: 15. The CDR3 runs 15 residues. The CDR3 bases are TGTGCCAGCAGTCGTGCCACGATGACAGGGTCCGGCTACACCTTC. Its translation is CASSRATMTGSGYTF.

The chain combines TRBV21-1 with TRBJ2-3; TRBD2 is taken as the D call from the table, unchecked against the DNA. TRBV21-1 is an annotated pseudogene. The CDR3 consists of 16 residues. The CDR3 bases are TGTGCCAGCATCCTCCGGCGCGGGGTCGGTGAGGCAACGCAGTATTTT. It is translated as CASILRRGVGEATQYF.

V and J are TRBV20-1 and TRBJ2-3, with no clear D. V was trimmed by 3 bases and J by 0 bases, leaving 16 bases between them. The CDR3 has 16 residues. Germline loops: CDR1 DFQATT, CDR2 SNEGSKA (reference sequence). In nucleotides, the CDR3 is TGCAGTGCTAGTACTAAGAGGATCTCTAGCACAGATACGCAGTATTTT. It encodes CSASTKRISSTDTQYF.

V is TRBV29-1 and J is TRBJ2-1, with D perhaps TRBD2 (7 bases). The CDR3 is 13 amino acids. V was pared by 4 bases and J by 6 bases, with 13 bases between. Germline V gene data show CDR1 as SQVTM and CDR2 as ANQGSEA. Written as DNA, the CDR3 is TGCAGCGTTGGGACGCGGGGGCTCAATGAGCAGTTCTTC. Translated, it gives CSVGTRGLNEQFF.

The chain links TRBV3-1 (or the pseudogene TRBV3-2) to TRBJ2-1, with TRBD2 as a possible D gene (6 bases). Trimming took off 5 bases at V and 6 bases at J, with 17 bases between the two ends. This CDR3 comprises 15 residues. The germline V gene encodes CDR1 LGHDT and CDR2 YNNKEL (reference sequence). The CDR3, as DNA: TGTGCCAGCAGCGACCGGGACTCCCGATTCAATGAGCAGTTCTTC. Translating gives CASSDRDSRFNEQFF.

V gene TRBV9 combines with J gene TRBJ1-2; D unresolved. Germline V gene sequence: CDR1 SGDLS, CDR2 YYNGEE. There are 14 residues in the CDR3. V shed 7 bases and J shed 2 bases, with 15 bases lying between them. CDR3 loop: CASQEFNPNYGYTF. CDR3 nucleotides: TGTGCCAGCCAAGAGTTCAATCCCAACTATGGCTACACCTTC.

This chain connects TRBV24-1 to TRBJ2-1, with TRBD2 matching over 9 bases. Unmatched junction bases numbered 9, after V lost 1 base and J lost 9 bases. Germline V gives CDR1 KGHDR, CDR2 SFDVKD. This CDR3 has 16 residues. The CDR3: CATSDFSSGGWGEQFF. For the CDR3, the DNA is TGTGCCACCAGTGATTTCTCCAGCGGGGGGTGGGGTGAGCAGTTCTTC.